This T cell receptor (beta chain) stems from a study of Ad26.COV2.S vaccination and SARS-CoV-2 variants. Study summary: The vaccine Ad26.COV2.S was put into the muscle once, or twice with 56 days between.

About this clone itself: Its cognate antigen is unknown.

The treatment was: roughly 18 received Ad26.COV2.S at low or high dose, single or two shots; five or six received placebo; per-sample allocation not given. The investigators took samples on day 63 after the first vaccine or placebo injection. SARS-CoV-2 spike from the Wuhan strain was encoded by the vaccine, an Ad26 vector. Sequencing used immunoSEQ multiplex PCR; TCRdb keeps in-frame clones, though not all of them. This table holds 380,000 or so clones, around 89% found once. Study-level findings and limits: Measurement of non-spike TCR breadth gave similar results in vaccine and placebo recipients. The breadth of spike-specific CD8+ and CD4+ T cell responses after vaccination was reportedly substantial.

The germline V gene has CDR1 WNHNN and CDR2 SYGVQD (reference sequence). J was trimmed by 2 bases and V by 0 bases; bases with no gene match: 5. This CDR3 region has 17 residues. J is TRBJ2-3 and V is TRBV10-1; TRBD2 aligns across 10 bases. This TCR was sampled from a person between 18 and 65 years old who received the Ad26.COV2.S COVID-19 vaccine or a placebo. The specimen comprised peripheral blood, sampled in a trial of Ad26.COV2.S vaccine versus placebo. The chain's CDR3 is CASSESWTSGYTDTQYF. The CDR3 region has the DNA TGCGCCAGCAGTGAGTCGTGGACTAGCGGTTACACAGATACGCAGTATTTT.